The 15 T cell receptor beta chains listed next were all sequenced from one sample in a study of T cell responses to AZD1222 COVID-19 vaccine. This table comes from immunoSEQ multiplex PCR, and its TCRdb copy is limited to in-frame clones, with some not included. The table has about 150,000 clones, about 91% seen once. The sample consisted of peripheral blood, taken on day 0 of AZD1222 vaccination. The source is an adult in good health.

This chain connects TRBV9 to TRBJ1-3, with 7 bases lining up with TRBD1. With 2 bases clipped from V and 0 bases from J, the junction kept 11 bases outside the gene matches. CDR3 length: 18 residues. Germline CDR1 reads SGDLS; CDR2 reads YYNGEE. CDR3 in DNA: TGTGCCAGCAGCGTCGACGGCCAGGGGGACTTCTCTGGAAACACCATATATTTT. Amino acid sequence: CASSVDGQGDFSGNTIYF.

V and J are TRBV4-1 and TRBJ1-2; no firm D call. CDR3 length: 13 amino acids. Germline CDR1 and CDR2: MGHRA and YSYEKL. The ends were cut back, 1 base at V and 4 bases at J, with 7 bases in the middle. This CDR3 is CASSQVYSYGYTF. The CDR3 DNA follows: TGCGCCAGCAGCCAAGTGTACAGCTATGGCTACACCTTC.

This clone was picked up one time. J is TRBJ1-6 and V is TRBV10-1, with D unclear. This CDR3 has 13 residues. V gave up 3 bases and J gave up 9 bases, with 9 bases separating them. Per the germline V gene, CDR1 is WNHNN and CDR2 is SYGVQD (reference sequence). In DNA form, the CDR3 reads TGCGCCAGCAGTGATGACGGTGGTTCACCCCTCCACTTT. This sequence encodes CASSDDGGSPLHF.

This clone was found a few times. V gene TRBV2 combines with J gene TRBJ2-2, with D possibly matching TRBD1 (7 bases). Per the germline V gene, CDR1 is SNHLY and CDR2 is FYNNEI. This CDR3 region has 16 residues. Trimming took 6 bases from V and 7 from J, leaving 21 bases between them. CDR3 bases: TGTGCCAGCAGGGCGGCGGGACAGTCCTTATACGGGGAGCTGTTTTTT. This sequence encodes CASRAAGQSLYGELFF.

This clone occurred once. Other DNA sequences in the sample encode the same CDR3. The chain joins TRBV19 to TRBJ2-7, with 9 bases matching TRBD1. Germline V gives CDR1 LNHDA, CDR2 SQIVND (reference sequence). Trimming at V came to 1 base and at J to 2 bases, leaving 3 bases not matched to a gene. CDR3 length equals 15 residues. CDR3 loop: CASSIGGQGPYEQYF. Here the CDR3 DNA reads TGTGCCAGTAGTATAGGTGGACAGGGGCCCTACGAGCAGTACTTC.

The chain recombines TRBV27 with TRBJ2-1; tentatively, D is TRBD1 or TRBD2 (5 bases each). This CDR3 contains 14 residues. The V gene lost 8 bases and the J gene lost 2 bases, with 13 bases spanning the gap. CDR1 is MNHEY and CDR2 is SMNVEV in the germline V gene (reference sequence). The CDR3 DNA is TGTGCCAGCTCCCATTTGGGGGCCTACAATGAGCAGTTCTTC. This gives the protein CASSHLGAYNEQFF.

V usage is TRBV10-3 and J usage is TRBJ1-4; D is unclear. The germline gives CDR1 ENHRY, CDR2 SYGVKD. V dropped 0 bases and J dropped 1 base, with 6 bases sitting between them. This CDR3 comprises 15 residues. The CDR3 bases are TGTGCCATCAGTGAGTCTAACGAAACTAATGAAAAACTGTTTTTT. Its protein product is CAISESNETNEKLFF.

The chain couples TRBV29-1 to TRBJ1-2; D is undetermined. CDR3 size: 11 residues. With 6 bases removed from V and 3 bases from J, the gap between germline ends came to 8 bases. Germline CDR1 reads SQVTM; CDR2 reads ANQGSEA. The CDR3 DNA reads TGCAGCGTGACACCGGACTATGGCTACACCTTC. Protein: CSVTPDYGYTF.

V is TRBV9 and J is TRBJ2-2, with D uncertain. The CDR3 contains 14 residues. Between the trimmed V and J ends, which lost 1 base and 4 bases, there was a span of 8 bases. Germline V gives CDR1 SGDLS, CDR2 YYNGEE. CDR3 sequence (DNA): TGTGCCAGCAGCGTAATGTCGGGCACCGGGGAGCTGTTTTTT. Protein sequence: CASSVMSGTGELFF.

The chain recombines TRBV19 with TRBJ1-5; D not certain. The CDR3 length is 14 residues. Trimming took off 2 bases at V and 3 bases at J, with 8 bases between the two ends. CDR1 LNHDA and CDR2 SQIVND come from the germline V gene (reference sequence). The CDR3 nucleotides read TGTGCCAGTAGTATAAGAACCGCCAATCAGCCCCAGCATTTT. Translated: CASSIRTANQPQHF.

This chain joins TRBV7-2 and TRBJ2-7, with D unresolved. Trimming took off 1 base at V and 3 bases at J, with 7 bases between the two ends. CDR1 and CDR2 (germline): SGHTA, FQGNSA. This CDR3 comprises 13 residues. Here the CDR3 DNA reads TGTGCCAGCAGCTTAGAACAGAACTACGAGCAGTACTTC. Translation: CASSLEQNYEQYF.

The chain employs TRBV3-1 (or the pseudogene TRBV3-2) and TRBJ2-3, with TRBD2 matching over 7 bases. The CDR3 contains 15 residues. Germline assignment: CDR1 LGHDT and CDR2 YNNKEL (reference sequence). The V segment lost 6 bases and the J segment 4 bases; nucleotides outside the gene matches: 10. The CDR3, as DNA: TGTGCCAGCAGATCAGCGGGGCGGCGGGCAGATACGCAGTATTTT. It yields the protein CASRSAGRRADTQYF.

The chain carries TRBV15 and TRBJ1-6; 8 bases are a match to TRBD1. Germline V gene data show CDR1 as LNHNV and CDR2 as YYDKDF (reference sequence). V shed 5 bases and J 7 bases; nucleotides not matched to a gene: 4. CDR3 length: 14 amino acids. CDR3 coding DNA: TGTGCCACCAGCGTCGGACAGGGCAATTCACCCCTCCACTTT. Protein: CATSVGQGNSPLHF.

CDR3 sequence reads: CASSQLAEYEQYF. DNA for the CDR3: TGTGCCAGCAGCCAATTGGCCGAATACGAGCAGTACTTC. The gene calls are TRBV3-1 (or the pseudogene TRBV3-2) and TRBJ2-7; D remains ambiguous. CDR3 size: 13 residues. Trimming removed 2 bases at V and 4 bases at J, with 9 bases between. Germline-derived CDR1 and CDR2 are LGHDT and YNNKEL (reference sequence).

There are a few counts of this clone. V usage is TRBV6-5 and J usage is TRBJ1-2, with D perhaps TRBD1 (5 bases). The CDR3 totals 14 residues. Looked up from germline, CDR1 is MNHEY and CDR2 is SVGAGI. The V and J ends lost 2 bases and 4 bases respectively, with 11 bases between them. CDR3 sequence reads: CASSYQGTSYGYTF. DNA of the CDR3: TGTGCCAGCAGTTACCAGGGCACCAGCTATGGCTACACCTTC.